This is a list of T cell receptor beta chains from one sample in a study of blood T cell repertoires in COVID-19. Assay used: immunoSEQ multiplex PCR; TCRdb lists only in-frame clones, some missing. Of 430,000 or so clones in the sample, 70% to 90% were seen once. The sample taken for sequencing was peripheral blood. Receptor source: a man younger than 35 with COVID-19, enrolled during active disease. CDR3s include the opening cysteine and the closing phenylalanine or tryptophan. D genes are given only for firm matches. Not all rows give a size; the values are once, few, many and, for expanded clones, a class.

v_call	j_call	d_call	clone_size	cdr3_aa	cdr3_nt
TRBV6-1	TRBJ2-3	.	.	CASSDGQGTDTQYF	TGTGCCAGCAGTGATGGTCAGGGCACAGATACGCAGTATTTT
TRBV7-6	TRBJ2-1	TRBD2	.	CASSLPVSEAGVNEQFF	TGTGCCAGCAGCTTACCTGTCAGCGAAGCGGGAGTCAATGAGCAGTTCTTC
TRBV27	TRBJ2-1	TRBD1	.	CASSMTGSKGNEQFF	TGTGCCAGCAGTATGACAGGGAGCAAAGGGAATGAGCAGTTCTTC
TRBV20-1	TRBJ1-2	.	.	CSASLSLGYGYTF	TGCAGTGCTAGTTTAAGCCTTGGCTATGGCTACACCTTC
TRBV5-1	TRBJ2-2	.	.	CASSLDFLNTGELFF	TGCGCCAGCAGCTTGGACTTTCTGAACACCGGGGAGCTGTTTTTT
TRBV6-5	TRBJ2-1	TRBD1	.	CATEGQIYNEQFF	TGTGCCACAGAGGGACAGATTTACAATGAGCAGTTCTTC
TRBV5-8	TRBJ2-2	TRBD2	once	CASSLGDYNTGELFF	TGTGCCAGCAGCCTTGGGGACTATAACACCGGGGAGCTGTTTTTT
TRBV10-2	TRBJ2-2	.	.	CASRAGADTGELFF	TGCGCCAGCAGGGCAGGGGCGGACACCGGGGAGCTGTTTTTT
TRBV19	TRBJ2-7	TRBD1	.	CASSIDAPGQGISYEQYF	TGTGCCAGTAGTATAGATGCTCCGGGACAGGGGATTTCCTACGAGCAGTACTTC
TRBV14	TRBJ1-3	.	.	CASSSLIASSGNTIYF	TGTGCCAGCAGCTCGCTCATCGCGAGCTCTGGAAACACCATATATTTT
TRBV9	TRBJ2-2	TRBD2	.	CASSGMPTAMTSAGELFF	TGTGCCAGCAGCGGGATGCCTACAGCGATGACTAGCGCCGGGGAGCTGTTTTTT
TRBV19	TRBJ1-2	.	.	CASSIGSGYGYTF	TGTGCCAGTAGTATAGGATCAGGGTATGGCTACACCTTC
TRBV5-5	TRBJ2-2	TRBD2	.	CASSLTLAGGLDTGELFF	TGTGCCAGCAGCTTGACCCTAGCGGGGGGCCTGGACACCGGGGAGCTGTTTTTT
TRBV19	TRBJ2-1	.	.	CASRGDKSSLYSEQFF	TGTGCCAGTAGGGGGGACAAGTCCTCACTTTATAGTGAGCAGTTCTTC
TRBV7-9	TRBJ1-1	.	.	CASSLAQGDYAEAFF	TGTGCCAGCAGCTTAGCACAGGGTGATTATGCTGAAGCTTTCTTT
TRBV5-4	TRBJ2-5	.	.	CASSSALDSSQQYF	TGTGCCAGCAGCTCGGCCCTGGACAGCTCTCAGCAGTACTTC
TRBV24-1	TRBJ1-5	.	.	CATFTGTSGSPQHF	TGTGCCACCTTCACCGGGACTTCTGGATCGCCCCAGCATTTT
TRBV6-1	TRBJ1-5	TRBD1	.	CASSEGTGKSNQPQHF	TGTGCCAGCAGTGAAGGGACAGGGAAGAGCAATCAGCCCCAGCATTTT
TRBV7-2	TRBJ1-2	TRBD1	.	CASSPDRGWGYTF	TGTGCCAGCAGCCCGGACAGGGGTTGGGGCTACACCTTC
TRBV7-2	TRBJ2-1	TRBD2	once	CASSLLAGGVYNEQFF	TGTGCCAGCAGCTTACTAGCGGGGGGGGTCTACAATGAGCAGTTCTTC
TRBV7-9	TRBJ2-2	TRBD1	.	CASSETRTGANTGELFF	TGTGCCAGCAGCGAAACTCGTACAGGGGCGAACACCGGGGAGCTGTTTTTT
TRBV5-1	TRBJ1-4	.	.	CASSEQGEKLFF	TGCGCCAGCAGCGAACAGGGTGAAAAACTGTTTTTT
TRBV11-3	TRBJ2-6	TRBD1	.	CASSPRTGAGANVLTF	TGTGCCAGCAGCCCGCGGACAGGGGCTGGGGCCAACGTCCTGACTTTC
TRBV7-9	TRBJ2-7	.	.	CASSLSGIEQYF	TGTGCCAGCAGCTTATCAGGGATCGAGCAGTACTTC
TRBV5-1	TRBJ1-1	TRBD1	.	CASSRGTGTGGTEAFF	TGCGCCAGCAGCAGGGGTACCGGGACAGGGGGCACTGAAGCTTTCTTT
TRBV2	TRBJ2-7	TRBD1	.	CASQEDRGDSYEQYF	TGTGCCAGCCAGGAGGACAGGGGAGATTCCTACGAGCAGTACTTC
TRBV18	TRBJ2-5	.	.	CASSPGLTQETQYF	TGTGCCAGCTCACCGGGCCTAACTCAAGAGACCCAGTACTTC
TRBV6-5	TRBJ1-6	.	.	CASSFRDRSPLHF	TGTGCCAGCAGTTTTCGGGATCGTTCACCCCTCCACTTT
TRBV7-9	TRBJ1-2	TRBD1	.	CATRDRGHRNYGYTF	TGTGCCACCCGGGACAGGGGGCACCGAAACTATGGCTACACCTTC